The next 7 T cell receptor beta chains were all read from a single sample in a study of T-cell memory formation after mild COVID-19 (dated by TCRdb to about 2021). The library was built by means of 5' RACE. The sequencing machine was an Illumina NovaSeq 6000. Starting from the raw public reads, TCRdb applied fastp trimming at Q25, assembled clones with MiXCR and retained in-frame beta chains. Here each entry gathers all rows of one CDR3 protein and keeps the most common genes and DNA. This sample lists 140,000 or so distinct CDR3 sequences; roughly a fifth were detected once. The top ten clonotypes cover around 2.4% of the sample. What was sequenced was PBMCs or a T cell subset sorted from them (not recorded which). Receptor source: an adult woman who had mild COVID-19 (a few samples of this study predate the infection). The sample titles of this study are shuffled in the database, so cell type and time point are left out; the donor was told from shared clones.

Ten or more counts support this clonotype. The rearrangement links TRBV20-1 to TRBJ1-1, with TRBD1 matching 7 bases. Germline CDR1 and CDR2: DFQATT and SNEGSKA (reference sequence). V gave up 3 bases and J gave up 0 bases; unmatched junction bases: 25. This CDR3 has 21 amino acids. The CDR3 nucleotides are TGCAGTGCTAGGCACAGTAATCGTTACCGGGACAGCCGGACCATGAACACTGAAGCTTTCTTT. It is translated as CSARHSNRYRDSRTMNTEAFF.

The chain has TRBV4-1 and TRBJ1-2; D gene ambiguous. V was trimmed by 6 bases and J by 8 bases, leaving 16 bases between them. The V gene's germline CDR1 is MGHRA and CDR2 YSYEKL. The CDR3 length is 13 residues. The CDR3 loop is CASRQNGGRGYTF. In DNA, the CDR3 is TGCGCCAGCAGACAAAACGGAGGAAGGGGCTACACCTTC.

The chain employs TRBV27 and TRBJ2-3; TRBD2 matches 14 bases. J gave up 6 bases and V 4 bases, and 3 bases lay outside the gene matches. This CDR3 comprises 15 residues. CDR1 and CDR2 (germline): MNHEY, SMNVEV (reference sequence). The CDR3 reads CASSSGLAGVDTQYF. The DNA for the CDR3 is TGTGCCAGCAGTTCGGGACTAGCGGGGGTTGATACGCAGTATTTT.

This chain links TRBV6-2 or TRBV6-3 with TRBJ1-2; 7 bases line up with TRBD1. From germline, CDR1 is MNHEY and CDR2 SVGEGT. The CDR3 contains 14 residues. The V gene end was trimmed by 5 bases and the J gene end by 2 bases; junction bases not matched to a gene: 5. The CDR3 nucleotides read TGTGCCAGCAGTGCGGACAGGCCCAACTATGGCTACACCTTC. Protein: CASSADRPNYGYTF.

The chain carries TRBV5-1 and TRBJ2-3; 7 bases line up with TRBD2. Germline assignment: CDR1 SGHRS and CDR2 YFSETQ. Losses at the gene ends were 4 bases for V and 5 bases for J; bases not matched to a gene: 13. The CDR3 is made up of 16 amino acids. The CDR3 reads CASSTDGLVGIDTQYF. CDR3 DNA sequence: TGCGCCAGCAGCACGGATGGACTAGTAGGTATAGATACGCAGTATTTT.

The CDR3 loop reads CASSSSGATDIQYF. The DNA for the CDR3 is TGCGCCAGCAGCTCCAGCGGAGCGACGGACATTCAGTACTTC. The chain carries TRBV5-1 and TRBJ2-4; maybe TRBD2 (5 bases). The CDR3 is 14 residues long. Germline V gives CDR1 SGHRS, CDR2 YFSETQ. The V end lost 3 bases, the J end lost 8 bases, and 15 bases lay between the germline ends.

This clonotype has more than one count but fewer than ten. The rearrangement uses TRBV10-2 and TRBJ2-3; 9 bases fit TRBD2. CDR1 is WSHSY, CDR2 SAAADI, per germline. The CDR3 is made up of 14 amino acids. V lost 6 bases, J lost 3 bases, and 4 bases stayed unmatched. CDR3 sequence (DNA): TGCGCCAGCAGGGGGAGCGGGGGGACAGATACGCAGTATTTT. It specifies CASRGSGGTDTQYF.